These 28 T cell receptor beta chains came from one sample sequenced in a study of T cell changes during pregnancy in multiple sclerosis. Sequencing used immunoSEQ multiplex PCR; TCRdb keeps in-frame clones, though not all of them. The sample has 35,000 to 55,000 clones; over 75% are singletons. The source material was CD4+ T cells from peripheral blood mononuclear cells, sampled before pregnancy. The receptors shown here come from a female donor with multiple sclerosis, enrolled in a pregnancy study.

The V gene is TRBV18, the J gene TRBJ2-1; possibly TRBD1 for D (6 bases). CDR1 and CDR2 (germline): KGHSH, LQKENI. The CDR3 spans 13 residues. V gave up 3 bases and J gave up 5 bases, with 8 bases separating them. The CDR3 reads CASSPGQNNEQFF. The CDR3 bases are TGTGCCAGCTCACCGGGACAAAACAATGAGCAGTTCTTC. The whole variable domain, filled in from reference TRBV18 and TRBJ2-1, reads NAGVMQNPRHLVRRRGQEARLRCSPMKGHSHVYWYRQLPEEGLKFMVYLQKENIIDESGMPKERFSAEFPKEGPSILRIQQVVRGDSAAYFCASSPGQNNEQFFGPGTRLTVL.

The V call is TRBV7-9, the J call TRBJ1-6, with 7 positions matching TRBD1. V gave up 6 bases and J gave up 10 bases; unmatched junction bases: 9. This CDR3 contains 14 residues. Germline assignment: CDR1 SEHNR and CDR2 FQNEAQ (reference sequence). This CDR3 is CASSSDRINSPLHF. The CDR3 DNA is TGTGCCAGCAGTTCGGACAGGATCAACTCACCCCTCCACTTT.

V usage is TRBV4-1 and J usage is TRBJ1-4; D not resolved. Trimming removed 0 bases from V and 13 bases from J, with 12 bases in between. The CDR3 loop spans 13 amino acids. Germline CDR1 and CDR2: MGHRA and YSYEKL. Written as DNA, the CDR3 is TGCGCCAGCAGCCAAGAAAGCCGAGCTAGACTGTTTTTT. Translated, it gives CASSQESRARLFF.

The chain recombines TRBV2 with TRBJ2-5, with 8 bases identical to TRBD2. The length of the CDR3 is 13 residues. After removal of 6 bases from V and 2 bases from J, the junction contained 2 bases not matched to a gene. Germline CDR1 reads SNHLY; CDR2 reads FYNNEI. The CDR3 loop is CASRASGQETQYF. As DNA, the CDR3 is TGTGCCAGCAGGGCTAGCGGGCAAGAGACCCAGTACTTC.

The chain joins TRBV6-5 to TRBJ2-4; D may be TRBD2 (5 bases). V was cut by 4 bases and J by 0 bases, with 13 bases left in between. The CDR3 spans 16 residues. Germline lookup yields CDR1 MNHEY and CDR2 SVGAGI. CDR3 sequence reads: CASSSTGRLAKNIQYF. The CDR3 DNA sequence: TGTGCCAGCAGTTCCACGGGGAGACTAGCCAAAAACATTCAGTACTTC.

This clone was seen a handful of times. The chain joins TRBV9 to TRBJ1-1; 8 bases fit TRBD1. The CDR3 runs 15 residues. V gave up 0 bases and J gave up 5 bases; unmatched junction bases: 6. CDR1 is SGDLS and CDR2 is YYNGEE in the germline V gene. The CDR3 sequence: CASSVEGQGRTEAFF. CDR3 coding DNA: TGTGCCAGCAGCGTAGAAGGACAGGGCCGGACTGAAGCTTTCTTT.

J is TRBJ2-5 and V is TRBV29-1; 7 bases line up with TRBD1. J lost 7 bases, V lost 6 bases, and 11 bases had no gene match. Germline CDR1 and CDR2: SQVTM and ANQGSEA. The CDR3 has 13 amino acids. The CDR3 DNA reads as TGCAGCGTGGAGAGGGGGCTAGGGGGGACCCAGTACTTC. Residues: CSVERGLGGTQYF.

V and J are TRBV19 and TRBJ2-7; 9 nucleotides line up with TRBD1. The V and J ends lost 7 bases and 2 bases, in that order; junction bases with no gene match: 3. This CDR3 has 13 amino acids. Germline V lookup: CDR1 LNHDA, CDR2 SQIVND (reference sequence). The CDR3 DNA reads TGTGCCAGTATGGACAGGGGAACCTACGAGCAGTACTTC. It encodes CASMDRGTYEQYF.

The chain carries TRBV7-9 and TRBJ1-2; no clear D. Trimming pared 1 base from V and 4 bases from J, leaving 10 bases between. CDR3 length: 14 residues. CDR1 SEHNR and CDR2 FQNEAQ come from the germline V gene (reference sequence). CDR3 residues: CASSLGEGTYGYTF. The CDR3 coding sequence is TGTGCCAGCAGCTTAGGTGAGGGAACCTATGGCTACACCTTC.

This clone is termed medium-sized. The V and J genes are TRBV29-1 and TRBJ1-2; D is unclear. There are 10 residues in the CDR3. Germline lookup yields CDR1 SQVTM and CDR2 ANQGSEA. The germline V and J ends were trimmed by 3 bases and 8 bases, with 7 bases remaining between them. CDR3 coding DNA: TGCAGCGTTGATCTTGCGGGCTACACCTTC. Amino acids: CSVDLAGYTF.

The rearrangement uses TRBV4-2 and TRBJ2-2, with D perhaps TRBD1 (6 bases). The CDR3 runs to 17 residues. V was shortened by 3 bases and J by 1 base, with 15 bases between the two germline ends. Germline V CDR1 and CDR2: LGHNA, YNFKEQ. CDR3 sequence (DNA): TGTGCCAGCAGCCAGAGGATTGGACAGCTGAACACCGGGGAGCTGTTTTTT. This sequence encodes CASSQRIGQLNTGELFF.

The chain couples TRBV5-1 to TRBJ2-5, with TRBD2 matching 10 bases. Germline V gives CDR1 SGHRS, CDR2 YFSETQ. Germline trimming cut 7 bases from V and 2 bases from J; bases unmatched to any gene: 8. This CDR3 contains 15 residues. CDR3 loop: CASVRSSGSQETQYF. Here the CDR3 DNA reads TGCGCCAGCGTCAGGTCTAGCGGGAGTCAAGAGACCCAGTACTTC.

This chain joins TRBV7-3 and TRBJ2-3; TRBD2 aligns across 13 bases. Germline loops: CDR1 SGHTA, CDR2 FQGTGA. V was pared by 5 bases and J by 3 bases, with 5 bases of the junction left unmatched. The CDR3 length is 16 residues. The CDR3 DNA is TGTGCCAGCAGCGGCGGACTAGCGGGAGCAACAGATACGCAGTATTTT. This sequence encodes CASSGGLAGATDTQYF.

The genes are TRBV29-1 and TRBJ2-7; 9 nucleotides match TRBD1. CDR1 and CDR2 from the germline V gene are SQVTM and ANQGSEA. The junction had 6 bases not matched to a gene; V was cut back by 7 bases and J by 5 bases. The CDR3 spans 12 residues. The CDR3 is CSAGQGRDEQYF. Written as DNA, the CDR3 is TGCAGCGCGGGACAGGGTCGCGACGAGCAGTACTTC.

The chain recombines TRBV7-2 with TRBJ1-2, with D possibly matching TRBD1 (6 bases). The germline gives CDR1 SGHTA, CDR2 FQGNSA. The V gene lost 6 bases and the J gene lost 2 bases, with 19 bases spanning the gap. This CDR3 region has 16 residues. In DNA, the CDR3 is TGTGCCAGCAGACCCGCTACAGGGAAAGGGAACTATGGCTACACCTTC. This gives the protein CASRPATGKGNYGYTF.

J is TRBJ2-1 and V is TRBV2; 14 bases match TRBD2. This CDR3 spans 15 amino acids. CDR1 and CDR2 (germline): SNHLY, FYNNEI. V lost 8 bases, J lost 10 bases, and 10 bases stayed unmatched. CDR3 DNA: TGTGCCAGCCAGTGGGGACTAGCGGGAGAGGGCGAGCAGTTCTTC. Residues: CASQWGLAGEGEQFF.

This chain's CDR3 is CASRGDTNQPQHF. The DNA for the CDR3 is TGTGCCAGCAGGGGAGACACCAATCAGCCCCAGCATTTT. V is TRBV6-1 and J is TRBJ1-5; no clear D gene. The V and J ends lost 6 bases and 3 bases respectively, with 9 bases between them. CDR1 is MNHNS and CDR2 is SASEGT in the germline V gene. This CDR3 comprises 13 residues.

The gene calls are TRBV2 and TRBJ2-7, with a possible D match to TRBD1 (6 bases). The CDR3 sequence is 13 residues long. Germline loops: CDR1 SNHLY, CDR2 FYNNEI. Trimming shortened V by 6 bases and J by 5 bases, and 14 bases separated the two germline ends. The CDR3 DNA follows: TGTGCCAGCAGGTCCCCAGGGGTCCACGAGCAGTACTTC. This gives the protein CASRSPGVHEQYF.

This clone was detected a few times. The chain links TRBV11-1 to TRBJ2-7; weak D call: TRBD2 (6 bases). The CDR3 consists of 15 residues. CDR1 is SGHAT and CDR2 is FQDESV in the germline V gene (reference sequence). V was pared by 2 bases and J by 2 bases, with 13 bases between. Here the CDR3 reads CASSLRDFGTYEQYF. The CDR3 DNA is TGTGCCAGCAGCTTACGGGACTTCGGCACCTACGAGCAGTACTTC.

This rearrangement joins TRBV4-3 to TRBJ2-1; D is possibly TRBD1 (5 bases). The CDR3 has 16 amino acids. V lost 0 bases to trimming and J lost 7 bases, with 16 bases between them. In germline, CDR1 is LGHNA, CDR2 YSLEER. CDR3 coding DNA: TGCGCCAGCAGCCAAGAAGGGGCCACGATAACAAATGAGCAGTTCTTC. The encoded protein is CASSQEGATITNEQFF.

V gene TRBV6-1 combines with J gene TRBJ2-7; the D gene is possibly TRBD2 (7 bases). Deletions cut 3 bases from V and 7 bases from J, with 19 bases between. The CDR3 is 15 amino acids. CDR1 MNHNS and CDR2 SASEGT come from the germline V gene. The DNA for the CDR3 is TGTGCCAGCAGTGAGGGGGCTAGCGGACTCGTGGAGCAGTACTTC. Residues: CASSEGASGLVEQYF.

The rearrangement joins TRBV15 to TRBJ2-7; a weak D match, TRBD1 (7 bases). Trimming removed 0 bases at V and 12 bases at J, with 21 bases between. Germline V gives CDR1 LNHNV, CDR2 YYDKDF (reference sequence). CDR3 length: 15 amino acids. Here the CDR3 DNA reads TGTGCCACCAGCAGAGATGGCCAGGGGGGCCTACCCAGGTACTTC. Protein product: CATSRDGQGGLPRYF.

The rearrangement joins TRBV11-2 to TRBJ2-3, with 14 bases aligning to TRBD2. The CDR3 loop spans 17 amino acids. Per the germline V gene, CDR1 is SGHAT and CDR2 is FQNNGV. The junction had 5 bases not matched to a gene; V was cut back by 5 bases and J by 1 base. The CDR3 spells CASSRTSGGRGTDTQYF. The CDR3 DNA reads TGTGCCAGCAGCCGGACTAGCGGGGGGCGGGGCACAGATACGCAGTATTTT.

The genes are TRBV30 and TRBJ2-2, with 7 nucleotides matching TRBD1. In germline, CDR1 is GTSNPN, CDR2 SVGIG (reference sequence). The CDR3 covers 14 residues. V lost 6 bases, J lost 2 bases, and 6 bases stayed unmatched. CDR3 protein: CACLGQLNTGELFF. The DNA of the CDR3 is TGTGCCTGCTTGGGACAGCTAAACACCGGGGAGCTGTTTTTT.

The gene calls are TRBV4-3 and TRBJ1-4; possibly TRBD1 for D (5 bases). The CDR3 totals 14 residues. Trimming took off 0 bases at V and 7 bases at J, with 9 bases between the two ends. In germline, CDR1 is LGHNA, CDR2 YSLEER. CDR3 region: CASSQEGRGEKLFF. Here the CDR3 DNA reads TGCGCCAGCAGCCAAGAGGGGAGGGGTGAAAAACTGTTTTTT.

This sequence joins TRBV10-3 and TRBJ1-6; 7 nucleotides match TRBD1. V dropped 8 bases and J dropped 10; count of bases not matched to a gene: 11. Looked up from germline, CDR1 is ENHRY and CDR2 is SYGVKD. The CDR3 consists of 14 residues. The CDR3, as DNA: TGTGCCATCTCGAGGGACAGTAAAGGATCACCCCTCCACTTT. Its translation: CAISRDSKGSPLHF.

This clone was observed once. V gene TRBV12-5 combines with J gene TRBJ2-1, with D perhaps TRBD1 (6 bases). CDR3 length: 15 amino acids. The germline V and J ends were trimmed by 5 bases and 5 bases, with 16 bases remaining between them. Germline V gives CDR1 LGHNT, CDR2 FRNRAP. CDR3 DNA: TGTGCTAGTGGTGCCACAGGGAAAGGACACAATGAGCAGTTCTTC. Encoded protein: CASGATGKGHNEQFF. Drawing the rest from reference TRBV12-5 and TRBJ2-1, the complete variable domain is DARVTQTPRHKVTEMGQEVTMRCQPILGHNTVFWYRQTMMQGLELLAYFRNRAPLDDSGMPKDRFSAEMPDATLATLKIQPSEPRDSAVYFCASGATGKGHNEQFFGPGTRLTVL.

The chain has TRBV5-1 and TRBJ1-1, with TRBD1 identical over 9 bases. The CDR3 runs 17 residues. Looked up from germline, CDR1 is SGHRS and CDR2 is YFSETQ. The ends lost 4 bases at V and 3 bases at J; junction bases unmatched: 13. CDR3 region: CASSPGTGLRWDTEAFF. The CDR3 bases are TGCGCCAGCAGCCCAGGGACAGGGTTGAGGTGGGACACTGAAGCTTTCTTT.